This T cell receptor (beta chain) was recovered during a study of OX40 agonist ivuxolimab in advanced cancers. The wider study: Prior checkpoint blockade (anti-PD-1, anti-PD-L1 or anti-CTLA-4) was permitted; around 40% had it.

The protocol was immunoSEQ multiplex PCR, while the TCRdb copy is restricted to in-frame clones and leaves out a portion. The sample consists of 7,400 or so clones, 90% of them appearing once. Germline V CDR1 and CDR2: LNHDA, SQIVND (reference sequence). Trimming removed 1 base from V and 0 bases from J, with 6 bases in between. The CDR3 loop spans 15 amino acids. Worth noting for this clone: What it binds is not known.

Study-level findings and limits: The investigators did not determine what antigen specificity the expanded peripheral T cells had.

The J gene is TRBJ2-2, the V gene TRBV19, with no clear D. The sequencing used CD4+ or CD8+ T cells sorted from blood, collected in a trial of the OX40 agonist ivuxolimab. The sequence came from an adult with an advanced solid tumor such as melanoma, head and neck, liver or kidney cancer. This chain's CDR3 is CASSIVLTNTGELFF. CDR3 DNA sequence: TGTGCCAGTAGTATAGTACTTACGAACACCGGGGAGCTGTTTTTT.